One and the same sample provided the 26 T cell receptor beta chains below, sequenced in a study of radiation and T cells in renal cell carcinoma. Using immunoSEQ multiplex PCR, the repertoire was profiled, and TCRdb retains in-frame clones only, with some absent. The sample contains 65,000 to 80,000 clones, 80% to 90% of which appear only once. Sample time point: blood 2 weeks post-SBRT. Treatment of the sample: 15 Gy SBRT to primary tumor, nephrectomy 4 weeks later. Sequences were derived from blood, sampled from a patient whose treatment included radiotherapy and nephrectomy. The receptors were gathered from a woman aged 50 to 65 with renal cell carcinoma.

The genes are TRBV5-1 and TRBJ1-1; tentatively, D is TRBD1 (6 bases). The CDR3 has 16 residues. CDR1 and CDR2 from the germline V gene are SGHRS and YFSETQ. V was clipped by 3 bases and J by 0 bases, with 15 bases between them. The CDR3 region has the DNA TGCGCCAGCAGCTCATGGGGTCAGGGGATGAACACTGAAGCTTTCTTT. As protein: CASSSWGQGMNTEAFF. Complete variable domain (other parts from reference TRBV5-1 and TRBJ1-1): KAGVTQTPRYLIKTRGQQVTLSCSPISGHRSVSWYQQTPGQGLQFLFEYFSETQRNKGNFPGRFSGRQFSNSRSEMNVSTLELGDSALYLCASSSWGQGMNTEAFFGQGTRLTVV.

V and J are TRBV9 and TRBJ2-1, with D perhaps matching TRBD1 (6 bases). Between the trimmed V and J ends, which lost 1 base and 4 bases, there was a span of 6 bases. Germline V gives CDR1 SGDLS, CDR2 YYNGEE. The length of the CDR3 is 13 residues. This CDR3 reads CASSVQGYNEQFF. CDR3 bases: TGTGCCAGCAGCGTACAGGGGTACAATGAGCAGTTCTTC.

The V and J genes are TRBV6-1 and TRBJ2-2; 7 bases agree with TRBD1. Per the germline V gene, CDR1 is MNHNS and CDR2 is SASEGT. V trimming: 2 bases; J trimming: 3 bases; junction bases outside the gene matches: 3. This CDR3 spans 15 amino acids. Here the CDR3 reads CASSENRGYTGELFF. Written as DNA, the CDR3 is TGTGCCAGCAGTGAAAACAGGGGATACACCGGGGAGCTGTTTTTT.

Only a few counts were recorded for this clone. The chain's CDR3 is CASSQGLGGQGLQHF. The CDR3 nucleotides are TGCGCCAGCAGCCAAGGTTTGGGGGGACAGGGCCTTCAGCATTTT. The V call is TRBV4-3, the J call TRBJ1-5; TRBD1 agrees at 9 bases. CDR1 LGHNA and CDR2 YSLEER come from the germline V gene. J gave up 13 bases and V 1 base, and 11 bases lay outside the gene matches. The CDR3 covers 15 residues.

The chain uses TRBV9 and TRBJ2-5, with TRBD1 as a possible D gene (6 bases). V shed 5 bases and J shed 7 bases, with 18 bases lying between them. Germline values: CDR1 SGDLS, CDR2 YYNGEE. The CDR3 is 14 amino acids. CDR3 coding DNA: TGTGCCAGCAGTCCTAACAGGGTTGGATCGACCCAGTACTTC. This codes for CASSPNRVGSTQYF.

V gene TRBV6-5 combines with J gene TRBJ1-1; D may be TRBD1 (5 bases). The V end was cut by 5 bases, the J end by 0 bases, with 13 bases between. The CDR3 spans 15 residues. Germline loops: CDR1 MNHEY, CDR2 SVGAGI. The CDR3 here is CASSRDLGMNTEAFF. The CDR3 DNA follows: TGTGCCAGCAGTCGGGACCTGGGAATGAACACTGAAGCTTTCTTT.

The V call is TRBV7-2, the J call TRBJ2-7, with D possibly TRBD1 on 6 matching bases. Germline assignment: CDR1 SGHTA and CDR2 FQGNSA. The CDR3 sequence is 15 residues long. The V end was cut by 1 base, the J end by 2 bases, with 12 bases between. The CDR3 spells CASSLDGGQTYEQYF. CDR3 nucleotides: TGTGCCAGCAGCTTAGATGGGGGCCAGACCTACGAGCAGTACTTC.

The chain carries TRBV9 and TRBJ2-3; D uncertain. Looked up from germline, CDR1 is SGDLS and CDR2 is YYNGEE. The V and J ends lost 3 bases and 6 bases respectively, with 14 bases between them. The CDR3 runs 14 residues. The CDR3 loop reads CASSGRSTADTQYF. The DNA for the CDR3 is TGTGCCAGCAGCGGCCGATCGACCGCGGATACGCAGTATTTT.

V and J are TRBV19 and TRBJ1-1; perhaps TRBD1 as D (5 bases). The CDR3 extends over 14 amino acids. From germline, CDR1 is LNHDA and CDR2 SQIVND (reference sequence). Trimming took 5 bases from V and 1 from J, leaving 11 bases between them. CDR3 region: CASSVGTPNTEAFF. The CDR3 nucleotides are TGTGCCAGTAGTGTCGGGACCCCGAACACTGAAGCTTTCTTT.

The chain links TRBV2 to TRBJ1-5; D gene uncertain. The CDR3 has 15 amino acids. Trimming left V 4 bases short and J 0 bases short, with 10 bases between. CDR1 and CDR2 from the germline V gene are SNHLY and FYNNEI. In nucleotides, the CDR3 is TGTGCCAGCAGTGTTTATGAGTATAGCAATCAGCCCCAGCATTTT. As protein: CASSVYEYSNQPQHF.

The J gene is TRBJ2-3, the V gene TRBV5-6; D not certain. This CDR3 is 13 amino acids long. V was clipped by 6 bases and J by 2 bases, with 10 bases between them. The germline gives CDR1 SGHDT, CDR2 YYEEEE. The CDR3: CASTSLYTDTQYF. CDR3 DNA sequence: TGTGCCAGCACCTCCCTGTACACAGATACGCAGTATTTT. The variable domain in full, with the rest retrieved from reference TRBV5-6 and TRBJ2-3, is DAGVTQSPTHLIKTRGQQVTLRCSPKSGHDTVSWYQQALGQGPQFIFQYYEEEERQRGNFPDRFSGHQFPNYSSELNVNALLLGDSALYLCASTSLYTDTQYFGPGTRLTVL.

The chain employs TRBV12-2 and TRBJ1-5. TRBV12-2 counts as a pseudogene. The CDR3 extends over 17 amino acids. CDR3 protein: CASRLLGCGEDNQPQHF. The CDR3 region has the DNA TGTGCAAGTCGCTTACTGGGGTGCGGGGAGGACAATCAGCCCCAGCATTTT.

This clone was seen just once. This rearrangement joins TRBV18 to TRBJ1-2, with 7 bases identical to TRBD1. The J segment lost 5 bases and the V segment lost 0 bases, leaving 0 bases of the junction unmatched. Germline V gives CDR1 KGHSH, CDR2 LQKENI. The CDR3 spans 13 residues. The chain's CDR3 is CASSPPGQYGYTF. CDR3 in DNA: TGTGCCAGCTCACCACCGGGACAGTATGGCTACACCTTC.

V and J are TRBV2 and TRBJ2-5; the D call may be TRBD1 or TRBD2 (5 bases each). Germline CDR1 reads SNHLY; CDR2 reads FYNNEI. There are 14 residues in the CDR3. The V and J ends lost 9 bases and 7 bases respectively, with 21 bases between them. DNA for the CDR3: TGTGCCAGTTCCCGGGGCGCAACTACCAGGACCCAGTACTTC. It codes for CASSRGATTRTQYF.

In nucleotides, the CDR3 is TGCGCCAGCAGCCCGGGACTAGCGGGAGGTTTGAGAGATACGCAGTATTTT. Encoded protein: CASSPGLAGGLRDTQYF. The V gene is TRBV5-1, the J gene TRBJ2-3, with 15 bases lining up with TRBD2. Per germline, CDR1 SGHRS and CDR2 YFSETQ. The CDR3 has 17 residues. Unmatched junction bases numbered 8, after V lost 4 bases and J lost 5 bases.

The chain's CDR3 is CASSESRGTLYEQYF. In DNA, the CDR3 is TGCGCCAGCAGTGAAAGTCGGGGAACTCTCTACGAGCAGTACTTC. This chain links TRBV10-2 with TRBJ2-7; D is perhaps TRBD2 (5 bases). CDR3 length: 15 residues. The germline V gene has CDR1 WSHSY and CDR2 SAAADI. V gave up 3 bases and J gave up 3 bases, with 15 bases separating them.

The rearrangement joins TRBV28 to TRBJ1-2, with D possibly matching TRBD1 (5 bases). Deletions cut 8 bases from V and 6 bases from J, with 19 bases between. This CDR3 is built from 14 residues. Germline V CDR1 and CDR2: MDHEN, SYDVKM. DNA of the CDR3: TGTGCCAGCGCCGCGGGGGACTATGGGGATGGCTACACCTTC. It codes for CASAAGDYGDGYTF.

DNA for the CDR3: TGTGCCAGCAGCGGATACCGAGCGGGGGCTGGTTATGAGCAGTTCTTC. It specifies CASSGYRAGAGYEQFF. V usage is TRBV5-8 and J usage is TRBJ2-1; 8 bases line up with TRBD2. There are 16 residues in the CDR3. V lost 4 bases and J lost 8; bases outside the gene matches: 14. In germline, CDR1 is SGHTS, CDR2 YDEGEE.

The V call is TRBV9, the J call TRBJ1-1; tentative D call: TRBD1 (6 bases). Trimming pared 0 bases from V and 2 bases from J, leaving 11 bases between. The CDR3 loop spans 15 amino acids. CDR1 and CDR2 from the germline V gene are SGDLS and YYNGEE. The CDR3 DNA follows: TGTGCCAGCAGCGTAGGGGGGACACTTAACACTGAAGCTTTCTTT. Amino acid sequence: CASSVGGTLNTEAFF.

This clone was observed a handful of times. The V gene is TRBV6-1, the J gene TRBJ1-2, with 7 bases lining up with TRBD1. The trim removed 8 bases at V and 3 bases at J, leaving 3 bases unmatched. From germline, CDR1 is MNHNS and CDR2 SASEGT. The CDR3 has 12 residues. The CDR3 protein is CASSTGDYGYTF. The CDR3 DNA reads TGTGCCAGCTCCACAGGGGACTATGGCTACACCTTC.

The chain has TRBV7-2 and TRBJ2-1, with D uncertain. V was pared by 1 base and J by 10 bases, with 5 bases between. Germline V gene sequence: CDR1 SGHTA, CDR2 FQGNSA. The CDR3 is made up of 11 amino acids. CDR3 in amino acids: CASSLGWEQFF. CDR3 nucleotides: TGTGCCAGCAGCTTAGGGTGGGAGCAGTTCTTC.

This clone turned up a few times. This chain uses TRBV18 with TRBJ1-1, with 7 bases aligning to TRBD1. Germline CDR1 KGHSH, CDR2 LQKENI. With 2 bases clipped from V and 4 bases from J, the junction kept 4 bases outside the gene matches. This CDR3 has 14 residues. The CDR3 region is CASSPSRGVTEAFF. The CDR3 nucleotides read TGTGCCAGCTCACCATCCAGGGGGGTCACTGAAGCTTTCTTT.

This rearrangement joins TRBV5-1 to TRBJ2-1; 8 bases match TRBD1. The CDR3 contains 19 residues. V shed 4 bases, J shed 5 bases, and the junction held 20 bases outside the gene matches. CDR1 is SGHRS, CDR2 YFSETQ, per germline. CDR3 region: CASSPLRTGRASGDNEQFF. In DNA, the CDR3 is TGCGCCAGCAGCCCCCTTAGGACAGGGCGCGCGTCAGGAGACAATGAGCAGTTCTTC.

This sequence joins TRBV23-1 and TRBJ1-2; a possible D gene is TRBD1 (5 bases). TRBV23-1 counts as an open reading frame of uncertain function. The CDR3 contains 15 residues. Trimming stripped 2 bases from V and 4 bases from J, with 14 bases between. CDR3: CASSQRIRGVYGYTF. The CDR3 DNA follows: TGCGCCAGCAGTCAAAGAATAAGGGGCGTCTATGGCTACACCTTC.

This clone was seen a handful of times. The rearrangement links TRBV14 to TRBJ1-2; the D is unclear. This CDR3 spans 14 amino acids. Trimming cost V 4 bases and J 8 bases, with 17 bases left between them. The germline V gene has CDR1 SGHDN and CDR2 FVKESK. The DNA of the CDR3 is TGTGCCAGCAGCCGACATATCGGGTTGGAAGGCTACACCTTC. Its protein is CASSRHIGLEGYTF.

The V call is TRBV5-1, the J call TRBJ1-1; 11 bases agree with TRBD1. The V gene end was trimmed by 3 bases and the J gene end by 2 bases; junction bases not matched to a gene: 6. This CDR3 has 16 residues. Germline loops: CDR1 SGHRS, CDR2 YFSETQ. For the CDR3, the DNA is TGCGCCAGCAGCTCGGGACAGGGGGATTATAACACTGAAGCTTTCTTT. Encoded protein: CASSSGQGDYNTEAFF. The full variable domain, completed using reference TRBV5-1 and TRBJ1-1, is KAGVTQTPRYLIKTRGQQVTLSCSPISGHRSVSWYQQTPGQGLQFLFEYFSETQRNKGNFPGRFSGRQFSNSRSEMNVSTLELGDSALYLCASSSGQGDYNTEAFFGQGTRLTVV.